The 22 T cell receptor beta chains in this list originate from one sample, sequenced in a study of cytomegalovirus exposure and HLA in healthy donors. This PCR relied on a set of 60 Vbeta primers and 13 Jbeta primers. The assay was immunoSEQ multiplex PCR, and TCRdb's table has in-frame clones only and misses some. The table records approximately 160,000 clones, around 80% of them present only once. The sequencing input was PBMCs. These receptors all come from a woman in her twenties or thirties in good health and CMV-seropositive.

This CDR3 is CASSYQTGLPYEQYF. As DNA, the CDR3 is TGTGCCAGCAGTTACCAGACAGGTTTACCCTACGAGCAGTACTTC. The J gene is TRBJ2-7, the V gene TRBV6-5, with D tentatively TRBD1 (6 bases). Per the germline V gene, CDR1 is MNHEY and CDR2 is SVGAGI. With 2 bases removed from V and 2 bases from J, the gap between germline ends came to 13 bases. The CDR3 sequence is 15 residues long.

This clone was picked up one time. The chain carries TRBV7-3 and TRBJ2-1, with D possibly matching TRBD2 (5 bases). With 2 bases removed from V and 3 bases from J, the gap between germline ends came to 14 bases. This CDR3 spans 16 amino acids. Germline V gives CDR1 SGHTA, CDR2 FQGTGA. CDR3 in DNA: TGTGCCAGCAGCTTAGGCTGGAGAGGGAGCTACAATGAGCAGTTCTTC. This translates into CASSLGWRGSYNEQFF. The whole variable domain, remainder taken from reference TRBV7-3 and TRBJ2-1, is GAGVSQTPSNKVTEKGKYVELRCDPISGHTALYWYRQSLGQGPEFLIYFQGTGAADDSGLPNDRFFAVRPEGSVSTLKIQRTERGDSAVYLCASSLGWRGSYNEQFFGPGTRLTVL.

The chain employs TRBV28 and TRBJ1-5, with TRBD1 matching 8 bases. V shed 7 bases, J shed 7 bases, and the junction held 6 bases outside the gene matches. CDR3 size: 13 residues. The germline CDR1 and CDR2 sequences are MDHEN and SYDVKM. CDR3: CASTRGQGQPQHF. For the CDR3, the DNA is TGTGCCAGCACAAGAGGACAGGGACAGCCCCAGCATTTT.

In this sample, this clone turned up a few times. The rearrangement uses TRBV5-1 and TRBJ2-7; the D is unclear. CDR1 and CDR2 (germline): SGHRS, YFSETQ. V shed 2 bases and J shed 9 bases, with 15 bases lying between them. There are 13 residues in the CDR3. In DNA, the CDR3 is TGCGCCAGCAGCTTCCCGGATACTCCTAGGCAGTACTTC. It codes for CASSFPDTPRQYF.

The chain is built from TRBV27 and TRBJ2-5, with a tentative D call TRBD1 (6 bases). Trimming took 4 bases from V and 5 from J, leaving 17 bases between them. This CDR3 has 15 residues. Germline V gives CDR1 MNHEY, CDR2 SMNVEV (reference sequence). The CDR3 protein is CASSSVAGRGETQYF. The CDR3 region has the DNA TGTGCCAGCAGTTCTGTGGCTGGTAGGGGGGAGACCCAGTACTTC.

V is TRBV13 and J is TRBJ1-1; D may be TRBD1 (5 bases). This CDR3 contains 14 residues. Germline lookup yields CDR1 PRHDT and CDR2 FYEKMQ (reference sequence). V shed 5 bases and J shed 3 bases, with 13 bases lying between them. The CDR3: CASSPRRQYTEAFF. As DNA, the CDR3 is TGTGCCAGCAGCCCCCGTCGACAGTACACTGAAGCTTTCTTT.

This sequence joins TRBV5-5 and TRBJ2-3; D is perhaps TRBD1 (6 bases). Germline CDR1 is SGHKS and CDR2 is YYEKEE (reference sequence). V lost 0 bases to trimming and J lost 2 bases, with 10 bases between them. This CDR3 has 15 amino acids. The CDR3 DNA reads as TGTGCCAGCAGCTTGGGGGCAGGGGACACAGATACGCAGTATTTT. It encodes CASSLGAGDTDTQYF.

The chain joins TRBV19 to TRBJ2-7; D not resolved. CDR1 is LNHDA and CDR2 is SQIVND in the germline V gene (reference sequence). V was cut by 4 bases and J by 5 bases, with 12 bases left in between. This CDR3 comprises 13 residues. The CDR3 region is CASSNQQWDEQYF. The CDR3, as DNA: TGTGCCAGTAGTAACCAACAGTGGGACGAGCAGTACTTC. Full variable domain (missing parts from reference TRBV19 and TRBJ2-7): DGGITQSPKYLFRKEGQNVTLSCEQNLNHDAMYWYRQDPGQGLRLIYYSQIVNDFQKGDIAEGYSVSREKKESFPLTVTSAQKNPTAFYLCASSNQQWDEQYFGPGTRLTVT.

The rearrangement uses TRBV5-1 and TRBJ2-4; 13 nucleotides line up with TRBD2. Trimming removed 1 base from V and 3 bases from J; junction bases left unmatched: 10. CDR1 SGHRS and CDR2 YFSETQ come from the germline V gene. The CDR3 runs 19 residues. The CDR3 here is CASSLNGLAGASFKNIQYF. The CDR3 DNA follows: TGCGCCAGCAGCTTGAACGGACTAGCGGGAGCCTCATTCAAAAACATTCAGTACTTC.

This chain joins TRBV28 and TRBJ2-5, with TRBD1 as a possible D gene (6 bases). Per the germline V gene, CDR1 is MDHEN and CDR2 is SYDVKM. The CDR3 loop spans 16 amino acids. V gave up 4 bases and J gave up 2 bases, with 17 bases separating them. Here the CDR3 DNA reads TGTGCCAGCAGTTCGACCCTCCCCCAGGGGCAAGAGACCCAGTACTTC. This codes for CASSSTLPQGQETQYF.

The chain couples TRBV5-1 to TRBJ2-2, with D possibly matching TRBD1 (5 bases). This CDR3 region has 14 residues. The V end was cut by 2 bases, the J end by 6 bases, with 11 bases between. Germline V gene sequence: CDR1 SGHRS, CDR2 YFSETQ. The CDR3 coding sequence is TGCGCCAGCAGCTTATCGCAGGGCTCCGGGGAGCTGTTTTTT. Protein product: CASSLSQGSGELFF.

The chain recombines TRBV6-5 with TRBJ2-2; 9 bases fit TRBD2. V lost 5 bases to trimming and J lost 4 bases; unmatched junction nucleotides: 5. This CDR3 spans 15 amino acids. Germline CDR1 MNHEY, CDR2 SVGAGI. CDR3 protein: CASSRAGGGTGELFF. Written as DNA, the CDR3 is TGTGCCAGCAGTAGAGCGGGAGGTGGCACCGGGGAGCTGTTTTTT.

The chain uses TRBV4-1 and TRBJ1-3, with TRBD1 matching over 9 bases. Trimming removed 1 base from V and 0 bases from J; junction bases left unmatched: 1. The CDR3 length is 16 residues. Germline values: CDR1 MGHRA, CDR2 YSYEKL. The CDR3 loop is CASSQGQGVSGNTIYF. DNA of the CDR3: TGCGCCAGCAGCCAAGGACAGGGGGTCTCTGGAAACACCATATATTTT.

The chain is built from TRBV5-1 and TRBJ1-2; 10 bases agree with TRBD1. CDR1 SGHRS and CDR2 YFSETQ come from the germline V gene. The CDR3 loop spans 15 amino acids. After removal of 0 bases from V and 8 bases from J, the junction contained 7 bases not matched to a gene. The CDR3 loop is CASSLAFGQGDGYTF. The CDR3 DNA sequence: TGCGCCAGCAGCTTGGCTTTCGGACAGGGGGACGGCTACACCTTC. The entire variable domain, with the rest obtained from reference TRBV5-1 and TRBJ1-2, is as follows: KAGVTQTPRYLIKTRGQQVTLSCSPISGHRSVSWYQQTPGQGLQFLFEYFSETQRNKGNFPGRFSGRQFSNSRSEMNVSTLELGDSALYLCASSLAFGQGDGYTFGSGTRLTVV.

The chain's CDR3 is CASSPGGVAPYEQYF. The CDR3 DNA is TGCGCCAGCAGCCCGGGGGGTGTTGCACCCTACGAGCAGTACTTC. The chain couples TRBV5-1 to TRBJ2-7; 7 positions agree with TRBD2. Trimming removed 4 bases from V and 2 bases from J; junction bases left unmatched: 9. Germline assignment: CDR1 SGHRS and CDR2 YFSETQ. The CDR3 is made up of 15 amino acids.

The chain couples TRBV5-4 to TRBJ2-7, with unresolved D. V was trimmed by 0 bases and J by 6 bases, leaving 10 bases between them. CDR3 size: 13 residues. Germline V gene data show CDR1 as SGHNT and CDR2 as YYREEE (reference sequence). CDR3 region: CASSLGEALEQYF. The CDR3 nucleotides are TGTGCCAGCAGCTTGGGCGAGGCCCTCGAGCAGTACTTC.

The chain employs TRBV2 and TRBJ2-1; 10 nucleotides line up with TRBD2. The CDR3 extends over 15 amino acids. CDR1 and CDR2 (germline): SNHLY, FYNNEI. V shed 6 bases and J 5 bases; nucleotides not matched to a gene: 7. CDR3 residues: CASRTPSGSNNEQFF. The CDR3, as DNA: TGTGCCAGCAGGACCCCTAGCGGGAGTAACAATGAGCAGTTCTTC.

The chain joins TRBV5-1 to TRBJ2-1, with 7 bases identical to TRBD2. Germline trimming cut 6 bases from V and 6 bases from J; bases unmatched to any gene: 12. Germline V gene sequence: CDR1 SGHRS, CDR2 YFSETQ. The CDR3 length is 15 residues. DNA of the CDR3: TGCGCCAGCATCGAGGTGGCGGGAGAGGGCAATGAGCAGTTCTTC. Translation: CASIEVAGEGNEQFF.

The rearrangement links TRBV5-6 to TRBJ2-3; TRBD2 matches at 14 bases. The CDR3 covers 16 residues. The V gene's germline CDR1 is SGHDT and CDR2 YYEEEE. The junction had 2 bases not matched to a gene; V was cut back by 0 bases and J by 5 bases. The CDR3 DNA follows: TGTGCCAGCAGCTTGGAGGGACTAGCGGGAGTAGATACGCAGTATTTT. This codes for CASSLEGLAGVDTQYF.

The chain recombines TRBV4-2 with TRBJ2-5; the D gene is possibly TRBD1 (5 bases). Germline-derived CDR1 and CDR2 are LGHNA and YNFKEQ. V dropped 3 bases and J dropped 2 bases, with 7 bases sitting between them. The CDR3 is 13 amino acids. As DNA, the CDR3 is TGTGCCAGCAGCCACCCAGGGCAAGAGACCCAGTACTTC. Translated: CASSHPGQETQYF.

The chain links TRBV9 to TRBJ1-2; TRBD1 is a possible D gene (5 bases). Germline V lookup: CDR1 SGDLS, CDR2 YYNGEE. The CDR3 spans 16 residues. V was trimmed by 0 bases and J by 4 bases, leaving 16 bases between them. CDR3 loop: CASSVGEGWQSYGYTF. The CDR3 region has the DNA TGTGCCAGCAGCGTAGGGGAGGGGTGGCAAAGCTATGGCTACACCTTC.

The chain links TRBV5-1 to TRBJ2-3; 8 positions agree with TRBD1. The germline gives CDR1 SGHRS, CDR2 YFSETQ. With 0 bases clipped from V and 6 bases from J, the junction kept 6 bases outside the gene matches. The CDR3 has 15 residues. The CDR3 coding sequence is TGCGCCAGCAGCTTGGGACAGGGGAGTGTGGATACGCAGTATTTT. It is translated as CASSLGQGSVDTQYF. The complete variable domain, with remaining parts taken from reference TRBV5-1 and TRBJ2-3, reads KAGVTQTPRYLIKTRGQQVTLSCSPISGHRSVSWYQQTPGQGLQFLFEYFSETQRNKGNFPGRFSGRQFSNSRSEMNVSTLELGDSALYLCASSLGQGSVDTQYFGPGTRLTVL.